This T cell receptor (beta chain) was recovered during a study of cytomegalovirus exposure and HLA in healthy donors. Findings and limits, study-wide: 87-base-pair reads could not separate some V segments, including TRBV6-2 and TRBV6-3.

This clone was picked up one time. Antigen: not known. The V segment lost 0 bases and the J segment 0 bases; nucleotides outside the gene matches: 4. There are 16 residues in the CDR3. The V gene's germline CDR1 is MGHRA and CDR2 YSYEKL. 60 Vbeta and 13 Jbeta primers were used in PCR. Produced via immunoSEQ multiplex PCR; TCRdb's table is partial and in-frame only. The sample records some 180,000 clones, 82% being singletons. The genes are TRBV4-1 and TRBJ1-2; 7 bases are a match to TRBD1. The source material was PBMCs. The sequence was collected from a man in his forties or fifties in good health and CMV-seronegative. In nucleotides, the CDR3 is TGCGCCAGCAGCCAAGAGGCGCAGGGGGCTAACTATGGCTACACCTTC. Translation gives CASSQEAQGANYGYTF.